What follows are 8 T cell receptor beta chains derived from one specimen sequenced in a study of immune cell composition in non-small cell lung cancer. Profiling relied on immunoSEQ multiplex PCR, and the TCRdb table lists in-frame clones only, not all of them. The sample has fewer than 8,000 clones, around 75% seen once; the top ten hold around an eighth. The sample was lung tumor tissue. The source of these receptors is a human donor with non-small cell lung cancer.

The chain links TRBV19 to TRBJ2-3; 14 bases line up with TRBD2. Trimming cost V 6 bases and J 1 base; bases outside gene matches: 9. Germline assignment: CDR1 LNHDA and CDR2 SQIVND (reference sequence). This CDR3 has 18 residues. The CDR3 loop reads CASSAPGLAGGGTDTQYF. The DNA for the CDR3 is TGTGCCAGTAGCGCCCCCGGACTAGCGGGGGGAGGCACAGATACGCAGTATTTT. Full variable domain (rest looked up from reference TRBV19 and TRBJ2-3): DGGITQSPKYLFRKEGQNVTLSCEQNLNHDAMYWYRQDPGQGLRLIYYSQIVNDFQKGDIAEGYSVSREKKESFPLTVTSAQKNPTAFYLCASSAPGLAGGGTDTQYFGPGTRLTVL.

The chain employs TRBV7-9 and TRBJ1-4, with 11 bases that match TRBD1. Trimming cost V 8 bases and J 6 bases; bases outside gene matches: 5. Germline CDR1 SEHNR, CDR2 FQNEAQ (reference sequence). The CDR3 consists of 14 residues. This chain's CDR3 is CASGPGQGDEKLFF. CDR3 bases: TGTGCCAGCGGGCCGGGACAGGGGGATGAAAAACTGTTTTTT. Full variable domain (missing parts from reference TRBV7-9 and TRBJ1-4): DTGVSQNPRHKITKRGQNVTFRCDPISEHNRLYWYRQTLGQGPEFLTYFQNEAQLEKSRLLSDRFSAERPKGSFSTLEIQRTEQGDSAMYLCASGPGQGDEKLFFGSGTQLSVL.

In this sample, this clone turned up a few times. This chain joins TRBV14 and TRBJ2-7; 14 bases fit TRBD2. Losses at the gene ends were 5 bases for V and 0 bases for J; bases not matched to a gene: 9. This CDR3 is built from 18 residues. Germline V gene lookup returns CDR1 SGHDN and CDR2 FVKESK. The CDR3 DNA reads as TGTGCCAGCAGCAAGCCGGGACTAGCGGGAGAATCCTCCTACGAGCAGTACTTC. Protein: CASSKPGLAGESSYEQYF.

This clone was found a few times. The chain couples TRBV19 to TRBJ2-2, with D perhaps matching TRBD1 (7 bases). Germline CDR1 reads LNHDA; CDR2 reads SQIVND (reference sequence). Trimming took 10 bases from V and 7 from J, leaving 19 bases between them. This CDR3 is 14 amino acids long. The CDR3 is CATGTGQEGGELFF. CDR3 DNA sequence: TGTGCCACTGGTACCGGACAGGAGGGCGGGGAGCTGTTTTTT.

V gene TRBV5-1 combines with J gene TRBJ2-7, with 13 bases fitting TRBD2. Germline CDR1 reads SGHRS; CDR2 reads YFSETQ. The V segment lost 4 bases and the J segment 2 bases; nucleotides outside the gene matches: 6. The CDR3 has 16 residues. Written as DNA, the CDR3 is TGCGCCAGCAGCGGCGGACTAGCGGGAGCCGCCTACGAGCAGTACTTC. It yields the protein CASSGGLAGAAYEQYF. Variable domain in full (rest from reference TRBV5-1 and TRBJ2-7): KAGVTQTPRYLIKTRGQQVTLSCSPISGHRSVSWYQQTPGQGLQFLFEYFSETQRNKGNFPGRFSGRQFSNSRSEMNVSTLELGDSALYLCASSGGLAGAAYEQYFGPGTRLTVT.

The CDR3 sequence is CASGTGNYGYTF. CDR3 sequence (DNA): TGTGCCAGCGGGACAGGGAACTATGGCTACACCTTC. This chain links TRBV27 with TRBJ1-2; TRBD1 matches at 9 bases. V was clipped by 8 bases and J by 2 bases; unmatched bases: 0. CDR3 size: 12 residues. Germline CDR1 and CDR2: MNHEY and SMNVEV (reference sequence).

In this sample, this clone turned up once. This chain uses TRBV6-1 with TRBJ2-1; D remains unclear. The CDR3 extends over 14 amino acids. V lost 0 bases and J lost 8, with 11 bases in between. Germline V lookup: CDR1 MNHNS, CDR2 SASEGT. For the CDR3, the DNA is TGTGCCAGCAGTGAAGCCTCCACCAGCGATGAGCAGTTCTTC. Encoded protein: CASSEASTSDEQFF.

The chain links TRBV5-6 to TRBJ2-5, with D possibly being TRBD1 (6 bases). Between the trimmed V and J ends, which lost 3 bases and 10 bases, there was a span of 13 bases. Per the germline V gene, CDR1 is SGHDT and CDR2 is YYEEEE. The CDR3 is made up of 12 amino acids. The CDR3 DNA reads TGTGCCAGCAGCTCCTATTTACAGGGCCAGTACTTC. Its translation is CASSSYLQGQYF.